These T cell receptor beta chains were read from a single sample in a study of technical replicates of blood from a few donors. The assay was immunoSEQ multiplex PCR, and TCRdb's table has in-frame clones only and misses some. The sample yields about 99,000 clones, nearly 97% seen once. Sequenced: T cells isolated from PBMCs. All receptors derive from a human donor in good health. Both conserved end residues are trimmed from each CDR3. A D gene is named only where the DNA matches it firmly.

TRBJ2-5	TRBD2	TRBV28	ASSPSGRALGETQY
TRBJ1-2	TRBD1	TRBV10-3	AISTRTGGDYGYT
TRBJ2-1	-	TRBV29-1	SVDSRQF
TRBJ2-3	TRBD2	TRBV7-6	ASSLRLAGLNTDTQY
TRBJ1-1	-	TRBV19	ASSIITKGHPNTEAF
TRBJ2-2	TRBD2	TRBV5-6	ASRDGGAAGELF
TRBJ1-3	-	TRBV18	ASSRVPDSVSGNTIY
TRBJ1-2	-	TRBV11-2	ASSPAGEGGYT
TRBJ2-5	-	TRBV29-1	SVDSKTQY
TRBJ2-1	TRBD2	TRBV27	ASSLVGLAGGPSSEQF
TRBJ2-5	-	TRBV2	ASMFQETQY
TRBJ1-5	-	TRBV6-1	ASSEARGFQPQH
TRBJ2-7	TRBD1	TRBV5-5	ASTGGQGGPYEQY
TRBJ2-1	-	TRBV12-5	ASGLVPDRGEQF
TRBJ2-7	-	TRBV18	ASSPSLGTDSYEQY
TRBJ2-7	-	TRBV4-1	ASSQVGLRGLFSSYEQY
TRBJ2-7	-	TRBV5-6	ASSLRGSYEQY
TRBJ2-7	-	TRBV20-1	SAPDEQY
TRBJ1-2	-	TRBV29-1	SVGPSGVNGYT
TRBJ1-6	-	TRBV2	ASKSSYNSPLH